Listed below are T cell receptor beta chains from one sample, sequenced in a study of blood T cells in healthy people across ages. TCRdb re-called the 5' RACE reads with MiXCR, one entry per CDR3 protein. The data contain approximately 490,000 distinct CDR3 sequences, 24% of them singletons. The sample was also reused in another study, on T cells of mothers and their children.

Input material: blood. The receptors here all came from a boy between 5 and 17 years old in good health. Each CDR3 is given with its conserved first and last residue. The order of the fields is CDR3 protein, CDR3 DNA, D gene, clone size, J gene, CDR3 length, V gene. D genes are given only for firm matches. Some rows mark clone size as missing; the rest say once, few, many or name a class of expanded clone.

CASSLLDRGPRGDQPQHF	TGTGCCAGCAGCTTGCTGGACAGGGGGCCGAGGGGTGATCAGCCCCAGCATTTT	.	few	TRBJ1-5	18	TRBV12-1
CSARTSGRGSYNEQFF	TGCAGTGCCAGGACTAGCGGGAGAGGGTCCTACAATGAGCAGTTCTTC	TRBD2	.	TRBJ2-1	16	TRBV20-1
CASKVAGTSGETQYF	TGTGCCAGCAAGGTGGCTGGGACTAGCGGAGAGACCCAGTACTTC	TRBD2	few	TRBJ2-5	15	TRBV2
CATSETGFQPQHF	TGTGCCACGAGTGAGACAGGGTTTCAGCCCCAGCATTTT	TRBD1	.	TRBJ1-5	13	TRBV24-1
CASSPKSGRTEETQYF	TGCGCCAGCAGCCCAAAAAGCGGGAGGACGGAGGAGACCCAGTACTTC	TRBD2	.	TRBJ2-5	16	TRBV4-1
CSVEEESSYEQYF	TGCAGCGTTGAGGAGGAGTCCTCCTACGAGCAGTACTTC	.	few	TRBJ2-7	13	TRBV29-1
CSAMEQGANGYTF	TGCAGTGCTATGGAGCAGGGGGCGAATGGCTACACCTTC	TRBD1	.	TRBJ1-2	13	TRBV20-1
CASSLEISVNEKLFF	TGTGCCAGCAGCTTAGAAATCAGCGTTAATGAAAAACTGTTTTTT	.	.	TRBJ1-4	15	TRBV7-2
CASSRHATQYF	TGTGCCAGCAGCCGTCATGCTACGCAGTATTTT	.	few	TRBJ2-3	11	TRBV3-1
CASSDRRGSGELFF	TGTGCCAGCAGTGACCGCAGGGGATCCGGGGAGCTGTTTTTT	.	.	TRBJ2-2	14	TRBV6-4
CSAREPNGRALSYEQYF	TGCAGTGCTAGAGAACCCAACGGGAGGGCCCTCTCCTACGAGCAGTACTTC	TRBD2	.	TRBJ2-7	17	TRBV20-1
CSARRTGGEETQYF	TGCAGTGCTAGGAGGACGGGGGGTGAGGAGACCCAGTACTTC	TRBD2	.	TRBJ2-5	14	TRBV20-1
CASSHLWGHSYEQYF	TGCGCCAGCAGCCACCTCTGGGGGCATTCCTACGAGCAGTACTTC	.	.	TRBJ2-7	15	TRBV4-1
CSAIVSADTQYF	TGCAGTGCTATCGTATCGGCCGATACGCAGTATTTT	.	few	TRBJ2-3	12	TRBV20-1
CATSLELEWNEKLFF	TGTGCCACCAGCCTGGAGCTCGAGTGGAATGAAAAACTGTTTTTT	.	.	TRBJ1-4	15	TRBV15
CASSLRMGGQRSSGANVLTF	TGTGCCAGCAGCTTAAGAATGGGTGGACAGCGGAGCTCTGGGGCCAACGTCCTGACTTTC	.	.	TRBJ2-6	20	TRBV11-2
CASKGQGETQYF	TGTGCCAGCAAGGGACAGGGAGAGACCCAGTACTTC	TRBD1	.	TRBJ2-5	12	TRBV2
CASSLGTGGNFRYNSPLHF	TGTGCCAGCAGTCTTGGGACAGGGGGTAATTTTCGGTATAATTCACCCCTCCACTTT	TRBD1	few	TRBJ1-6	19	TRBV27
CASSLQGTGGQETQYF	TGCGCCAGCAGCCTGCAGGGGACAGGGGGTCAAGAGACCCAGTACTTC	TRBD1	.	TRBJ2-5	16	TRBV5-1
CASSLGGNGGYTF	TGTGCCAGCAGCTTAGGGGGCAACGGCGGCTACACCTTC	.	few	TRBJ1-2	13	TRBV7-8
CASTGSFTEAFF	TGTGCCAGCACGGGTAGTTTCACTGAAGCTTTCTTT	.	.	TRBJ1-1	12	TRBV12-3/TRBV12-4
CASSLSSMPYEQYF	TGTGCCAGCAGTTTATCTAGTATGCCCTACGAGCAGTACTTC	.	.	TRBJ2-7	14	TRBV27
CASSSSTGGNEKLFF	TGTGCCAGCAGTTCCTCGACAGGAGGAAATGAAAAACTGTTTTTT	.	.	TRBJ1-4	15	TRBV28
CASSRIKVGVFRNEQFF	TGTGCCAGCAGCAGAATAAAGGTTGGAGTCTTCCGCAATGAGCAGTTCTTC	.	.	TRBJ2-1	17	TRBV7-3
CACPRAKNIQYF	TGTGCCTGCCCCAGGGCCAAAAACATTCAGTACTTC	.	many	TRBJ2-4	12	TRBV30
CASSLSSFPFF	TGTGCCAGCAGTCTATCAAGCTTTCCGTTCTTC	.	few	TRBJ2-1	11	TRBV12-3/TRBV12-4
CASSQTTGTAYEQYF	TGCGCCAGCAGCCAGACCACCGGGACAGCCTACGAGCAGTACTTC	TRBD1	.	TRBJ2-7	15	TRBV4-1
CASEQGGQGNQRYGYTF	TGTGCCAGCGAACAGGGGGGACAGGGAAACCAGCGGTATGGCTACACCTTC	TRBD1	.	TRBJ1-2	17	TRBV28
CASSLPGGSANEQFF	TGCGCCAGCAGCCTCCCCGGCGGGAGTGCAAATGAGCAGTTCTTC	TRBD2	.	TRBJ2-1	15	TRBV5-1
CSAGGRPETQYF	TGCAGTGCCGGAGGGAGGCCCGAGACCCAGTACTTC	.	.	TRBJ2-5	12	TRBV20-1
CASSEVGVRGYTF	TGTGCCAGCAGTGAAGTGGGAGTACGCGGCTACACCTTC	.	few	TRBJ1-2	13	TRBV25-1
CSAPVVRANVLTF	TGCAGTGCCCCCGTGGTCAGGGCCAACGTCCTGACTTTC	.	.	TRBJ2-6	13	TRBV20-1
CSARERQGVLATEAFF	TGCAGTGCTAGAGAACGTCAGGGCGTTCTCGCCACTGAAGCTTTCTTT	.	few	TRBJ1-1	16	TRBV20-1
CASSFSVAGPTRATNEKLFF	TGTGCCAGCAGTTTTTCGGTGGCCGGACCAACCCGTGCAACTAATGAAAAACTGTTTTTT	.	.	TRBJ1-4	20	TRBV28
CASSLAPVRRNEKLFF	TGTGCCAGCAGCTTAGCACCGGTTCGGCGGAATGAAAAACTGTTTTTT	.	.	TRBJ1-4	16	TRBV7-2
CASSESGTHRSYEQYF	TGTGCCAGCAGTGAGTCCGGGACGCATCGCTCCTACGAGCAGTACTTC	.	.	TRBJ2-7	16	TRBV2
CSGRTGLYNEQFF	TGCAGCGGGAGGACAGGGCTCTACAATGAGCAGTTCTTC	TRBD1	few	TRBJ2-1	13	TRBV29-1
CGARGTSGIVREQFF	TGCGGTGCTAGAGGGACTAGCGGGATCGTGCGAGAGCAGTTCTTC	TRBD2	few	TRBJ2-1	15	TRBV20-1
CATSGQGNTEAFF	TGTGCCACCAGTGGGCAGGGCAACACTGAAGCTTTCTTT	.	.	TRBJ1-1	13	TRBV24-1
CASSLSGGGLSKNIQYF	TGTGCCAGCAGTTTGAGCGGGGGGGGCCTGTCCAAAAACATTCAGTACTTC	TRBD2	.	TRBJ2-4	17	TRBV27
CSVEIRGSYGYTF	TGCAGCGTTGAAATCCGCGGGTCCTATGGCTACACCTTC	.	many	TRBJ1-2	13	TRBV29-1
CASSRNAGGRQETQYF	TGTGCCAGCAGCCGTAACGCGGGGGGGCGACAAGAGACCCAGTACTTC	TRBD2	few	TRBJ2-5	16	TRBV7-2
CATSISGGPTNEKLFF	TGTGCCACCAGCATTTCAGGGGGCCCAACTAATGAAAAACTGTTTTTT	TRBD1	many	TRBJ1-4	16	TRBV15
CASSIGGLAYEQYF	TGTGCCAGTAGTATAGGGGGACTAGCCTACGAGCAGTACTTC	TRBD2	.	TRBJ2-7	14	TRBV19
CASSNRLHTDTQYF	TGCGCCAGCAGTAACAGGTTGCACACAGATACGCAGTATTTT	.	many	TRBJ2-3	14	TRBV4-1
CASSPGSSGRVQETQYF	TGTGCCAGCTCACCAGGCTCTAGCGGGAGGGTCCAAGAGACCCAGTACTTC	TRBD2	few	TRBJ2-5	17	TRBV18
CASSLVGLAGTTDTQYF	TGTGCCAGCAGCTTGGTGGGACTAGCGGGAACCACAGATACGCAGTATTTT	TRBD2	.	TRBJ2-3	17	TRBV5-6
CASSLAPFSEVLSSGANVLTF	TGTGCCAGCAGCTTAGCGCCGTTCTCGGAGGTCTTAAGCTCTGGGGCCAACGTCCTGACTTTC	.	.	TRBJ2-6	21	TRBV11-1
CASSAGIDTQYF	TGTGCCAGCAGTGCGGGAATCGATACGCAGTATTTT	.	.	TRBJ2-3	12	TRBV12-3/TRBV12-4
CASSFLDRGKGNYGYTF	TGTGCCAGCAGTTTCCTAGACAGGGGAAAGGGTAACTATGGCTACACCTTC	TRBD1	few	TRBJ1-2	17	TRBV27
CASSIGQYYEQYF	TGTGCCAGCAGCATAGGACAGTACTACGAGCAGTACTTC	.	few	TRBJ2-7	13	TRBV7-2
CASSWTGPLEQYF	TGTGCCAGCAGTTGGACAGGGCCCCTCGAGCAGTACTTC	TRBD1	.	TRBJ2-7	13	TRBV28
CASSERREKGQGRYEQYF	TGTGCCAGCAGTGAACGAAGAGAGAAAGGGCAGGGGAGATACGAGCAGTACTTC	.	.	TRBJ2-7	18	TRBV6-1
CASSTGGDNYGYTF	TGTGCCAGCAGTACAGGGGGGGATAACTATGGCTACACTTTC	TRBD1	.	TRBJ1-2	14	TRBV28
CASSSRTGYGSQPQHF	TGTGCCAGCAGCTCTCGGACAGGGTATGGGTCTCAGCCCCAGCATTTT	TRBD1	.	TRBJ1-5	16	TRBV7-2